This T cell receptor (beta chain) was documented in a study of blood T cell repertoires in COVID-19. The wider study: The United States, Italy and Spain were the sources of the acute and convalescent COVID-19 samples.

Clinical history reported by participants formed the basis on which cohorts were assigned. Here immunoSEQ multiplex PCR was the method, and the copy in TCRdb shows in-frame clones only, minus some. The table lists 100,000 to 150,000 clones, under 90% of them singletons. The CDR3 loop spans 14 amino acids. Germline V CDR1 and CDR2: SGHAT, FQNNGV. J lost 9 bases, V lost 2 bases, and 4 bases had no gene match. This chain joins TRBV11-2 and TRBJ1-6, with TRBD1 matching over 7 bases. The source is a man aged 35 to 55 with acute COVID-19. Sequenced material: PBMCs or T cells enriched from blood (not recorded which). CDR3 residues: CASSLRQGASPLHF. CDR3 DNA sequence: TGTGCCAGCAGCTTACGACAGGGAGCTTCACCCCTCCACTTT.